One sample yielded the 15 T cell receptor beta chains listed below, sequenced in a study of shared clonotypes between healthy human individuals. Measured with immunoSEQ multiplex PCR; TCRdb has only the in-frame clones, and not every one. The table records approximately 2.5 million clones, roughly 93% of them present only once. Sequenced sample: naive CD4+ T cells from PBMCs. The subset was: CD45RA+ positively selected. These receptors were obtained from a man aged 18 to 35 in good health. Some clones in this sample may be carry-over from other donors' samples.

To note about this clone: Other nucleotide sequences in the sample specify the same CDR3. The rearrangement links TRBV5-1 to TRBJ2-1; the D gene could be TRBD1 or TRBD2 (5 bases each). Germline lookup yields CDR1 SGHRS and CDR2 YFSETQ. The CDR3 covers 14 residues. Between the trimmed V and J ends, which lost 4 bases and 2 bases, there was a span of 10 bases. CDR3 region: CASSPGQTYNEQFF. CDR3 sequence (DNA): TGCGCCAGCAGCCCGGGGCAAACCTACAATGAGCAGTTCTTC.

This clone was seen only a few times. The same CDR3 is also encoded by other DNA sequences in this sample. The chain is built from TRBV5-1 and TRBJ1-2, with a tentative D call TRBD1 (5 bases). CDR1 and CDR2 (germline): SGHRS, YFSETQ. This CDR3 comprises 12 residues. V shed 0 bases and J shed 6 bases, with 6 bases lying between them. CDR3 bases: TGCGCCAGCAGCTTGGTGGGGGATGGCTACACCTTC. Its translation: CASSLVGDGYTF.

The chain couples TRBV5-4 to TRBJ1-4; TRBD1 might be the D (5 bases). The CDR3 sequence is 14 residues long. Germline CDR1 SGHNT, CDR2 YYREEE (reference sequence). The V gene lost 3 bases and the J gene lost 5 bases, with 11 bases spanning the gap. As DNA, the CDR3 is TGTGCCAGCAGCTCCTCCCAGGGAAATGAAAAACTGTTTTTT. Protein: CASSSSQGNEKLFF.

The genes are TRBV7-3 and TRBJ2-2; 8 bases fit TRBD1. The germline V gene has CDR1 SGHTA and CDR2 FQGTGA. V lost 5 bases, J lost 1 base, and 6 bases stayed unmatched. CDR3 length: 16 amino acids. The chain's CDR3 is CASSRTGTGNTGELFF. DNA of the CDR3: TGTGCCAGCAGCCGAACCGGGACAGGGAACACCGGGGAGCTGTTTTTT.

The chain has TRBV5-1 and TRBJ2-5, with a possible D match to TRBD1 (6 bases). With 3 bases removed from V and 2 bases from J, the gap between germline ends came to 23 bases. CDR3 length equals 18 residues. Germline-derived CDR1 and CDR2 are SGHRS and YFSETQ. The CDR3 is CASSSRGFGSPEQETQYF. For the CDR3, the DNA is TGCGCCAGCAGCTCAAGGGGGTTTGGGAGCCCCGAACAAGAGACCCAGTACTTC. Together with reference TRBV5-1 and TRBJ2-5, the CDR3 gives the full variable domain: KAGVTQTPRYLIKTRGQQVTLSCSPISGHRSVSWYQQTPGQGLQFLFEYFSETQRNKGNFPGRFSGRQFSNSRSEMNVSTLELGDSALYLCASSSRGFGSPEQETQYFGPGTRLLVL.

This chain joins TRBV9 and TRBJ1-2, with a tentative D call TRBD1 (6 bases). The length of the CDR3 is 15 residues. Trimming removed 0 bases from V and 6 bases from J, with 15 bases in between. The germline CDR1 and CDR2 sequences are SGDLS and YYNGEE. In DNA, the CDR3 is TGTGCCAGCAGCGTAGAATTCGGGGGGCGTAATGGCTACACCTTC. This codes for CASSVEFGGRNGYTF. Combining the CDR3 with reference TRBV9 and TRBJ1-2 gives the whole variable domain DSGVTQTPKHLITATGQRVTLRCSPRSGDLSVYWYQQSLDQGLQFLIQYYNGEERAKGNILERFSAQQFPDLHSELNLSSLELGDSALYFCASSVEFGGRNGYTFGSGTRLTVV.

This clone was detected only once. The CDR3 spells CASSRGLAGVTENEQFF. The CDR3 nucleotides are TGTGCCAGCAGCCGCGGACTAGCGGGAGTGACGGAGAATGAGCAGTTCTTC. The chain couples TRBV7-8 to TRBJ2-1, with 13 bases matching TRBD2. The CDR3 length is 17 residues. The V segment lost 5 bases and the J segment 7 bases; nucleotides outside the gene matches: 11. Looked up from germline, CDR1 is SGHVS and CDR2 is FQNEAQ.

The chain couples TRBV5-6 to TRBJ2-3; perhaps TRBD2 as D (6 bases). The CDR3 extends over 15 amino acids. Germline lookup yields CDR1 SGHDT and CDR2 YYEEEE. Trimming removed 5 bases at V and 1 base at J, with 14 bases between. This CDR3 is CASRGWRDGTDTQYF. CDR3 sequence (DNA): TGTGCCAGCAGGGGATGGCGGGACGGCACAGATACGCAGTATTTT.

This chain connects TRBV21-1 to TRBJ2-3; TRBD2, as called in the table, went unchecked against the DNA. TRBV21-1 is a known pseudogene. The CDR3 consists of 16 residues. The CDR3 sequence is CASSKTSRGCEDTQYF. The DNA of the CDR3 is TGTGCCAGCAGCAAGACGAGCCGAGGATGTGAAGATACGCAGTATTTT.

The chain couples TRBV12-5 to TRBJ1-2; weak D call: TRBD1 (5 bases). Trimming removed 7 bases from V and 2 bases from J, with 14 bases in between. Germline values: CDR1 LGHNT, CDR2 FRNRAP. This CDR3 is built from 14 residues. CDR3 nucleotide sequence: TGTGCTAGTGCCTTCAGCGGGGGAAACTATGGCTACACCTTC. This translates into CASAFSGGNYGYTF.

This clone is a singleton in its sample. The chain joins TRBV6-1 to TRBJ2-1; the D gene is possibly TRBD2 (7 bases). Germline CDR1 is MNHNS and CDR2 is SASEGT. CDR3 length equals 14 residues. The CDR3 nucleotides read TGTGTCAGTATTCGGGGGGCGTTGGGCAATGAGCAGTTCTTC. It translates to CVSIRGALGNEQFF.

The V gene is TRBV6-1, the J gene TRBJ1-6; D call uncertain. This CDR3 spans 14 amino acids. V gave up 3 bases and J gave up 10 bases, with 13 bases separating them. The germline CDR1 and CDR2 sequences are MNHNS and SASEGT. CDR3 sequence (DNA): TGTGCCAGCAGTGATGTGGGCCCCGGGTCACCCCTCCACTTT. Residues: CASSDVGPGSPLHF.

V usage is TRBV5-1 and J usage is TRBJ2-1; D gene uncertain. V shed 4 bases and J shed 6 bases, with 11 bases lying between them. The CDR3 is made up of 13 amino acids. Germline assignment: CDR1 SGHRS and CDR2 YFSETQ. DNA of the CDR3: TGCGCCAGCAGCCAAAGCGTGGCCAATGAGCAGTTCTTC. Translating it yields CASSQSVANEQFF.

This chain links TRBV28 with TRBJ2-5, with 9 bases that match TRBD1. This CDR3 region has 15 residues. The germline gives CDR1 MDHEN, CDR2 SYDVKM. J was trimmed by 5 bases and V by 6 bases; bases with no gene match: 10. The CDR3 region is CASRDWGTGHETQYF. DNA of the CDR3: TGTGCCAGCAGGGATTGGGGGACAGGGCACGAGACCCAGTACTTC.

The chain couples TRBV5-1 to TRBJ1-2; weak D call: TRBD1 (5 bases). Trimming removed 6 bases at V and 8 bases at J, with 20 bases between. Germline values: CDR1 SGHRS, CDR2 YFSETQ. The CDR3 totals 14 residues. The CDR3 here is CASTSTVPASGYTF. The CDR3 coding sequence is TGCGCCAGCACTTCGACAGTGCCGGCATCCGGCTACACCTTC.